This entry lists 11 T cell receptor beta chains sequenced from one sample in a study of CD8 T cells in ankylosing spondylitis. Their antigen targets remain unknown. TCRdb ran MiXCR on the 5' RACE reads and lists one entry per CDR3 protein. The table lists approximately 540,000 distinct CDR3 sequences, roughly 12% of them singletons, with around 7% in the top ten. Whole-study results and caveats: Blood of patients with ankylosing spondylitis appeared to be characterized by a TCR beta motif of roughly eight highly homologous variants.

The material sequenced was blood, either unsorted or a sorted T cell fraction (not recorded which). The receptors were gathered from a male donor with ankylosing spondylitis.

The table lists this clonotype with many counts. This chain uses TRBV6-2 or TRBV6-3 with TRBJ1-2; no firm D call. Germline V gene lookup returns CDR1 MNHEY and CDR2 SVGEGT. V lost 6 bases to trimming and J lost 0 bases, with 14 bases between them. The CDR3 has 15 amino acids. In DNA, the CDR3 is TGTGCCAGCAGGGTTCCCGGGAGAGCTAACTATGGCTACACCTTC. This encodes CASRVPGRANYGYTF.

This clonotype was recorded a few times. The gene calls are TRBV5-6 and TRBJ2-1; perhaps TRBD1 as D (5 bases). This CDR3 has 15 residues. The germline V and J ends were trimmed by 4 bases and 4 bases, with 15 bases remaining between them. Germline V gene lookup returns CDR1 SGHDT and CDR2 YYEEEE. CDR3 DNA: TGTGCCAGCAGCCATCCGACAGCCTATTACAATGAGCAGTTCTTC. Translating gives CASSHPTAYYNEQFF.

In its sample, this clonotype was seen a few times. The chain uses TRBV6-1 and TRBJ2-3, with 10 bases lining up with TRBD2. J was trimmed by 4 bases and V by 1 base; bases with no gene match: 11. CDR3 size: 18 residues. The V gene's germline CDR1 is MNHNS and CDR2 SASEGT. The CDR3 DNA is TGTGCCAGCAGTGAAGGCCTGGCTAGCGGGAGCGCCCCAGATACGCAGTATTTT. Translated, it gives CASSEGLASGSAPDTQYF.

The chain uses TRBV11-3 and TRBJ2-1, with a possible D match to TRBD1 (7 bases). Germline lookup yields CDR1 SGHNT and CDR2 YENEEA. Trimming cost V 5 bases and J 0 bases, with 11 bases left between them. The length of the CDR3 is 15 residues. CDR3 sequence (DNA): TGTGCCAGCAGCGCGGGACAGAGCTCCTACAATGAGCAGTTCTTC. This sequence encodes CASSAGQSSYNEQFF.

For this clonotype: One junction end disagrees with the germline gene, perhaps due to a read error. The J gene is TRBJ2-3, the V gene TRBV7-8; TRBD2 might be the D (6 bases). Germline V CDR1 and CDR2: SGHVS, FQNEAQ. The CDR3 extends over 17 amino acids. CDR3 sequence: CASSLGVGGAHTDTKYF. CDR3 in DNA: TGTGCCAGCAGCCTAGGGGTCGGGGGAGCCCACACAGATACGAAGTATTTT.

The chain couples TRBV20-1 to TRBJ1-5; TRBD1 is a possible D gene (5 bases). The CDR3 has 13 amino acids. The V gene lost 2 bases and the J gene lost 3 bases, with 8 bases spanning the gap. The germline CDR1 and CDR2 sequences are DFQATT and SNEGSKA (reference sequence). CDR3 DNA: TGCAGTGCTAGATCAGGGCTCAATCAGCCCCAGCATTTT. It codes for CSARSGLNQPQHF.

This clonotype has a handful of counts. The chain carries TRBV6-1 and TRBJ2-7; 9 bases line up with TRBD1. This CDR3 has 14 amino acids. Germline CDR1 reads MNHNS; CDR2 reads SASEGT. V gave up 6 bases and J gave up 7 bases; unmatched junction bases: 10. The DNA for the CDR3 is TGTGCCAGCAGCACATCACAGGGGGCCGGGGAGCAGTACGTC. It specifies CASSTSQGAGEQYV.

The chain combines TRBV25-1 with TRBJ2-2; 8 bases line up with TRBD2. This CDR3 has 13 amino acids. Trimming took 8 bases from V and 4 from J; bases not matched to a gene: 3. CDR1 MGHDK and CDR2 SYGVNS come from the germline V gene. The CDR3 loop is CASQRETTGELFF. The DNA for the CDR3 is TGTGCCAGCCAGCGGGAGACCACCGGGGAGCTGTTTTTT. Filled out from reference TRBV25-1 and TRBJ2-2, the complete variable domain reads EADIYQTPRYLVIGTGKKITLECSQTMGHDKMYWYQQDPGMELHLIHYSYGVNSTEKGDLSSESTVSRIRTEHFPLTLESARPSHTSQYLCASQRETTGELFFGEGSRLTVL.

The CDR3 sequence: CASSPGQGFYSGANVLTF. The CDR3 nucleotides are TGCGCCAGCAGCCCAGGACAGGGGTTCTACTCTGGGGCCAACGTCCTGACTTTC. This chain uses TRBV5-1 with TRBJ2-6; 9 bases are a match to TRBD1. Germline V CDR1 and CDR2: SGHRS, YFSETQ. The CDR3 loop spans 18 amino acids. The trim removed 4 bases at V and 0 bases at J, leaving 8 bases unmatched.

There are a few counts of this clonotype. This sequence joins TRBV20-1 and TRBJ2-1; 11 bases map to TRBD2. The CDR3 is 13 residues long. Germline CDR1 reads DFQATT; CDR2 reads SNEGSKA (reference sequence). The CDR3 loop reads CSPTSGTYNEQFF. CDR3 sequence (DNA): TGCAGCCCGACTAGCGGGACCTACAATGAGCAGTTCTTC.

This chain uses TRBV20-1 with TRBJ2-2; no definite D call. The CDR3 contains 14 residues. Between the trimmed V and J ends, which lost 1 base and 2 bases, there was a span of 8 bases. Per the germline V gene, CDR1 is DFQATT and CDR2 is SNEGSKA (reference sequence). The CDR3 region is CSARVSQNTGELFF. As DNA, the CDR3 is TGCAGTGCTAGAGTTTCACAAAACACCGGGGAGCTGTTTTTT.